These 7 T cell receptor beta chains originate from one sample sequenced in a study of cytomegalovirus exposure and HLA in healthy donors. 13 Jbeta primers and 60 Vbeta primers were used for the PCR. Produced via immunoSEQ multiplex PCR; TCRdb's table is partial and in-frame only. This table has approximately 220,000 clones, approximately 70% appearing once. Sequencing input: PBMCs. The receptors here all came from a woman aged 25 to 39 in good health and CMV-seronegative.

In its sample, this clone was seen a few times. The chain uses TRBV5-1 and TRBJ1-3, with 8 bases lining up with TRBD1. The CDR3 totals 14 residues. CDR1 and CDR2 from the germline V gene are SGHRS and YFSETQ. Trimming removed 5 bases from V and 6 bases from J; junction bases left unmatched: 7. The CDR3 coding sequence is TGCGCCAGCAGTAGCAGGGGGCGCGAAAACACCATATATTTT. Amino acids: CASSSRGRENTIYF.

V is TRBV7-2 and J is TRBJ2-5; D is unresolved. CDR3 size: 16 residues. V was pared by 1 base and J by 5 bases, with 17 bases between. The germline gives CDR1 SGHTA, CDR2 FQGNSA. The CDR3 region is CASSLGFRDDWETQYF. In nucleotides, the CDR3 is TGTGCCAGCAGCTTAGGTTTCAGAGACGACTGGGAGACCCAGTACTTC. The variable domain in full, with the rest retrieved from reference TRBV7-2 and TRBJ2-5, is GAGVSQSPSNKVTEKGKDVELRCDPISGHTALYWYRQSLGQGLEFLIYFQGNSAPDKSGLPSDRFSAERTGGSVSTLTIQRTQQEDSAVYLCASSLGFRDDWETQYFGPGTRLLVL.

As regards this clone: Compared with germline, one end of the junction differs, possibly owing to a read error. The J gene is TRBJ2-6, the V gene TRBV7-9; D perhaps matches TRBD1 (5 bases). CDR1 is SEHNR, CDR2 FQNEAQ, per germline (reference sequence). This CDR3 contains 17 residues. CDR3 loop: CVSSLWGGITGANVLTF. The CDR3 DNA reads as TGTGTCAGCAGCTTATGGGGCGGAATAACTGGGGCCAACGTCCTGACTTTC. The variable domain in full, completed from reference TRBV7-9 and TRBJ2-6, reads DTGVSQNPRHKITKRGQNVTFRCDPISEHNRLYWYRQTLGQGPEFLTYFQNEAQLEKSRLLSDRFSAERPKGSFSTLEIQRTEQGDSAMYLCVSSLWGGITGANVLTFGAGSRLTVL.

The chain joins TRBV4-1 to TRBJ1-1; 7 bases map to TRBD1. J was trimmed by 4 bases and V by 0 bases; bases with no gene match: 2. The length of the CDR3 is 14 residues. Germline CDR1 MGHRA, CDR2 YSYEKL. This chain's CDR3 is CASSQEQGTTEAFF. In nucleotides, the CDR3 is TGCGCCAGCAGCCAAGAACAGGGGACCACTGAAGCTTTCTTT.

The V and J genes are TRBV6-1 and TRBJ1-2, with TRBD1 identical over 9 bases. The V gene end was trimmed by 4 bases and the J gene end by 8 bases; junction bases not matched to a gene: 8. Germline lookup yields CDR1 MNHNS and CDR2 SASEGT. The CDR3 is 14 residues long. CDR3 nucleotide sequence: TGTGCCAGCAGTGGACAGGGGGTCATTAGGGGCTACACCTTC. Its protein is CASSGQGVIRGYTF.

This chain links TRBV2 with TRBJ2-7, with 8 bases matching TRBD2. The CDR3 is 16 amino acids. Germline V gene lookup returns CDR1 SNHLY and CDR2 FYNNEI. The V and J ends lost 4 bases and 2 bases, in that order; junction bases with no gene match: 10. As DNA, the CDR3 is TGTGCCAGCAGTGGGGGGGAAGCGGGAGCCCCCTACGAGCAGTACTTC. Amino acids: CASSGGEAGAPYEQYF.

The V call is TRBV7-8, the J call TRBJ2-1; D unresolved. Germline V gene lookup returns CDR1 SGHVS and CDR2 FQNEAQ. CDR3 length: 17 residues. The V end lost 4 bases, the J end lost 6 bases, and 22 bases lay between the germline ends. The CDR3 region is CASSSPRGGSLTNEQFF. The CDR3 DNA is TGTGCCAGCAGCTCCCCACGAGGTGGTTCCCTAACCAATGAGCAGTTCTTC.